The 21 T cell receptor beta chains below were found in one sample sequenced in a study of T cell repertoires in cytomegalovirus infection. Their antigens are not known. TCRdb redid the calling of the reads with MiXCR, one entry per CDR3 protein. Here the sample spans more than 110,000 distinct CDR3 sequences, over 25% being singletons. The specimen was CD8+ T cells from cultured PBMCs, collected from culture after CMV antigen stimulation. The receptors here all came from a human donor in good health (CMV status not recorded). Some clones in this sample may be carry-over from other donors' samples.

This clonotype was seen only a few times. The rearrangement joins TRBV4-1 to TRBJ2-1; D is unresolved. This CDR3 has 17 amino acids. The V end was cut by 0 bases, the J end by 0 bases, with 12 bases between. The germline gives CDR1 MGHRA, CDR2 YSYEKL. CDR3: CASSQDYWVSSYNEQFF. CDR3 nucleotide sequence: TGCGCCAGCAGCCAAGATTATTGGGTGAGCTCCTACAATGAGCAGTTCTTC.

This clonotype has more than one count but fewer than ten. The rearrangement joins TRBV13 to TRBJ1-1; possible D gene TRBD1, 5 bases. Germline CDR1 PRHDT, CDR2 FYEKMQ (reference sequence). This CDR3 spans 18 amino acids. V was shortened by 0 bases and J by 0 bases, with 17 bases between the two germline ends. The CDR3 region has the DNA TGTGCCAGCAGCTTAGGCCTAGGGACGAACCAGATGAACACTGAAGCTTTCTTT. This sequence encodes CASSLGLGTNQMNTEAFF.

This clonotype was picked up a small number of times. The CDR3 DNA is TGTGCCACCAGCAGAGGGACAAGTTACGAGCAGTACTTC. It is translated as CATSRGTSYEQYF. The genes are TRBV15 and TRBJ2-7; possible D gene TRBD1, 5 bases. This CDR3 comprises 13 residues. Trimming stripped 1 base from V and 4 bases from J, with 8 bases between. Germline V gene sequence: CDR1 LNHNV, CDR2 YYDKDF (reference sequence). The complete variable domain, with remaining parts taken from reference TRBV15 and TRBJ2-7, reads DAMVIQNPRYQVTQFGKPVTLSCSQTLNHNVMYWYQQKSSQAPKLLFHYYDKDFNNEADTPDNFQSRRPNTSFCFLDIRSPGLGDTAMYLCATSRGTSYEQYFGPGTRLTVT.

The chain carries TRBV19 and TRBJ2-7; TRBD1 agrees at 10 bases. The trim removed 10 bases at V and 4 bases at J, leaving 7 bases unmatched. The length of the CDR3 is 13 residues. Germline lookup yields CDR1 LNHDA and CDR2 SQIVND (reference sequence). In DNA, the CDR3 is TGTGCCACGAGACAGGGGGCTATATACGAGCAGTACTTC. Translated: CATRQGAIYEQYF.

V gene TRBV5-1 combines with J gene TRBJ2-7; D not certain. Germline V gene lookup returns CDR1 SGHRS and CDR2 YFSETQ. V shed 1 base and J shed 1 base, with 9 bases lying between them. This CDR3 is 14 amino acids long. The chain's CDR3 is CASSLSRPSYEQYF. In nucleotides, the CDR3 is TGCGCCAGCAGCTTGAGCAGGCCATCCTACGAGCAGTACTTC.

CDR3 in amino acids: CASAPQGSWGDTQYF. The CDR3 coding sequence is TGTGCTAGTGCCCCCCAGGGTTCGTGGGGAGATACGCAGTATTTT. The chain carries TRBV12-5 and TRBJ2-3; D is perhaps TRBD1 (5 bases). The CDR3 is 15 amino acids. V lost 7 bases and J 5 bases, leaving 19 bases between the germline ends. From germline, CDR1 is LGHNT and CDR2 FRNRAP.

The rearrangement joins TRBV7-4 to TRBJ1-4, with D uncertain. Looked up from germline, CDR1 is SGHVT and CDR2 is SQSDAQ. This CDR3 contains 15 residues. The V end lost 5 bases, the J end lost 7 bases, and 17 bases lay between the germline ends. Here the CDR3 DNA reads TGTGCCAGCAGCGTGGTCGAGGGCTTAATTGAAAAACTGTTTTTT. This translates into CASSVVEGLIEKLFF.

This clonotype was counted a few times. The genes are TRBV6-5 and TRBJ1-1; no firm D call. V lost 2 bases to trimming and J lost 8 bases, with 18 bases between them. Germline CDR1 reads MNHEY; CDR2 reads SVGAGI. This CDR3 is built from 15 residues. The CDR3 is CASSYRPDQTGEAFF. CDR3 nucleotides: TGTGCCAGCAGTTACCGACCCGACCAAACCGGGGAAGCTTTCTTT.

The sample holds a few counts of this clonotype. The chain recombines TRBV28 with TRBJ2-3; 9 nucleotides line up with TRBD2. V trimming: 7 bases; J trimming: 8 bases; junction bases outside the gene matches: 10. Germline loops: CDR1 MDHEN, CDR2 SYDVKM. The CDR3 runs 14 residues. DNA of the CDR3: TGTGCCAGCAACCCCATTAGCGGGGGCCGTACGCAGTATTTT. This gives the protein CASNPISGGRTQYF. The entire variable domain, with the rest obtained from reference TRBV28 and TRBJ2-3, is as follows: DVKVTQSSRYLVKRTGEKVFLECVQDMDHENMFWYRQDPGLGLRLIYFSYDVKMKEKGDIPEGYSVSREKKERFSLILESASTNQTSMYLCASNPISGGRTQYFGPGTRLTVL.

The J gene is TRBJ1-2, the V gene TRBV4-1; D remains unclear. The CDR3 runs 16 residues. Germline CDR1 MGHRA, CDR2 YSYEKL. The V end was cut by 3 bases, the J end by 6 bases, with 20 bases between. CDR3 in amino acids: CASSQDPYSGQHGYTF. The CDR3, as DNA: TGCGCCAGCAGCCAGGACCCCTATTCAGGCCAGCATGGCTACACCTTC.

This clonotype is labeled medium-sized (0.01 to 0.1%). This sequence joins TRBV7-2 and TRBJ1-1; TRBD1 agrees at 9 bases. After removal of 2 bases from V and 6 bases from J, the junction contained 4 bases not matched to a gene. This CDR3 spans 14 amino acids. Germline lookup yields CDR1 SGHTA and CDR2 FQGNSA. Here the CDR3 DNA reads TGTGCCAGCAGCTTACCGGGACAGGGCGCTGAAGCTTTCTTT. Translating gives CASSLPGQGAEAFF.

A few counts support this clonotype. V and J are TRBV5-6 and TRBJ2-1; TRBD2 matches at 14 bases. Germline lookup yields CDR1 SGHDT and CDR2 YYEEEE. The CDR3 contains 17 residues. The ends lost 4 bases at V and 7 bases at J; junction bases unmatched: 10. CDR3 DNA sequence: TGTGCCAGCAGCCTGACTAGCGGGGGGGCAGAGGTGAATGAGCAGTTCTTC. This gives the protein CASSLTSGGAEVNEQFF. The full variable domain, rest sourced from reference TRBV5-6 and TRBJ2-1, is DAGVTQSPTHLIKTRGQQVTLRCSPKSGHDTVSWYQQALGQGPQFIFQYYEEEERQRGNFPDRFSGHQFPNYSSELNVNALLLGDSALYLCASSLTSGGAEVNEQFFGPGTRLTVL.

The chain combines TRBV12-3 or TRBV12-4 with TRBJ2-1, with D possibly TRBD1 on 6 matching bases. Trimming stripped 7 bases from V and 1 base from J, with 17 bases between. The CDR3 length is 16 residues. As DNA, the CDR3 is TGTGCCAGCATTCCAGCAGTAGGGGGATCCTACAATGAGCAGTTCTTC. Protein product: CASIPAVGGSYNEQFF.

This clonotype was detected many times. The chain joins TRBV5-1 to TRBJ2-7, with TRBD1 identical over 9 bases. CDR3 length equals 15 residues. V was pared by 1 base and J by 2 bases, with 4 bases of the junction left unmatched. The germline V gene encodes CDR1 SGHRS and CDR2 YFSETQ. The CDR3 DNA sequence: TGCGCCAGCAGCTTGTGGGGACAGGGTGCCTACGAGCAGTACTTC. Amino acid sequence: CASSLWGQGAYEQYF.

CDR3 sequence (DNA): TGTGCCAGCAGTTACTCGTGGACTAGCGAGGACCAGTACTTC. Protein sequence: CASSYSWTSEDQYF. V gene TRBV6-5 combines with J gene TRBJ2-5; 9 bases are a match to TRBD2. Trimming cost V 0 bases and J 10 bases; bases outside gene matches: 6. Germline V CDR1 and CDR2: MNHEY, SVGAGI. The CDR3 runs 14 residues.

The chain joins TRBV19 to TRBJ1-2; a possible D gene is TRBD1 (6 bases). The CDR3 is 13 residues long. From germline, CDR1 is LNHDA and CDR2 SQIVND (reference sequence). Deletions cut 4 bases from V and 4 bases from J, with 10 bases between. CDR3 protein: CASSTGQPYGYTF. The CDR3 region has the DNA TGTGCCAGTAGTACCGGACAGCCCTATGGCTACACCTTC.

The chain links TRBV14 to TRBJ1-2; 9 bases line up with TRBD1. Per the germline V gene, CDR1 is SGHDN and CDR2 is FVKESK. Losses at the gene ends were 1 base for V and 6 bases for J; bases not matched to a gene: 9. This CDR3 spans 16 amino acids. DNA for the CDR3: TGTGCCAGCAGCCAAGTAAACCGACAGGGGGAGGATGGCTACACCTTC. It codes for CASSQVNRQGEDGYTF.

The chain carries TRBV12-3 or TRBV12-4 and TRBJ1-1, with 10 positions matching TRBD1. The CDR3 consists of 17 residues. Unmatched junction bases numbered 12, after V lost 4 bases and J lost 4 bases. The CDR3 region has the DNA TGTGCCAGCAGTTCGCGAAGTCCGACAGGGGGCCTCACTGAAGCTTTCTTT. Its translation: CASSSRSPTGGLTEAFF.

This clonotype was recorded a few times. The rearrangement links TRBV12-3 or TRBV12-4 to TRBJ1-1; 7 bases agree with TRBD1. The V and J ends lost 5 bases and 1 base, in that order; junction bases with no gene match: 7. CDR3 length equals 15 residues. CDR3 DNA: TGTGCCAGCAGTATCCACTGGACAGGGAACACTGAAGCTTTCTTT. This gives the protein CASSIHWTGNTEAFF.

The sample holds a few counts of this clonotype. The V call is TRBV7-8, the J call TRBJ1-2, with a possible D match to TRBD1 (6 bases). V was trimmed by 0 bases and J by 7 bases, leaving 15 bases between them. Germline V CDR1 and CDR2: SGHVS, FQNEAQ. The CDR3 has 15 amino acids. Written as DNA, the CDR3 is TGTGCCAGCAGCTTAGCCCCAGGGGAGGGTGCTGGCTACACCTTC. This codes for CASSLAPGEGAGYTF.

In DNA, the CDR3 is TGTGCCAGCAGTCCCGGGACAGGGGTTGGCGAGCAGTACTTC. Protein sequence: CASSPGTGVGEQYF. This rearrangement joins TRBV27 to TRBJ2-7; 10 nucleotides agree with TRBD1. Trimming cost V 5 bases and J 6 bases; bases outside gene matches: 7. Germline V lookup: CDR1 MNHEY, CDR2 SMNVEV (reference sequence). This CDR3 has 14 amino acids.